This T cell receptor beta chain originates from a study of cytomegalovirus exposure and HLA in healthy donors (dated by TCRdb to about 2017). A note on the overall study: An earlier analysis of approximately 600 of the donors reported about 250 Gb of sequence data and 120 million or so unique TCR beta sequences from about 200 million T cells. Roughly 300 gigabases of sequencing data and tens of millions of unique TCR sequences were included in an early release covering several hundred HLA-typed donors. Among the roughly 370 genotyped donors, approximately 81% belonged to the genetic ancestry cluster associated with self-reported Caucasian donors. The aim of the study was to test whether cataloging public T cell receptors could identify signatures of past pathogen exposure. The study used immunosequencing to profile the T cell repertoires of approximately 630 subjects and linked those repertoires to cytomegalovirus serostatus. In addition to the first cohort of 650 to 750 subjects, a separate validation cohort of 120 different subjects was used. The study combined high-throughput TCR immunosequencing, statistical association of individual TCRs with disease status, and machine learning to predict cytomegalovirus infection status. A later analysis re-analyzed previously published TCR beta repertoires from about 730 donors and added high-resolution HLA genotyping to study TCR occurrence patterns. The later analysis used no new phenotypic data to find candidate immune exposures, relying instead on TCR beta sequences and their occurrence across donors. To decide whether each TCR beta V gene segment behaved as functional or pseudogenic, an earlier analysis of some 600 of the donors relied on high-throughput TCR beta sequencing. Donor age, sex, ethnicity and CMV serostatus were collected together with the repertoire data. In a later genetic analysis, genome-wide SNP genotypes for about 55% of the roughly 700 donors were used, and that subset was treated as a discovery cohort. All discovery cohort repertoires had been generated on a single sequencing platform. HLA typing covered class I and class II loci at four-digit resolution. The number of typed donors differed by locus: about 620-630 for A, B, C, DRB1 and DQB1; 500 to 550 for DQA1; 606 for DPA1; and roughly 490 for DPB1. Roughly 5 DR-DQ haplotypes were treated as single units for association and clustering because of strong linkage in the cohort. On average, 235,054 unique TCR beta nucleotide sequences were sequenced per donor among some 430 genotyped donors of the cohort, with 15% to 20% of those sequences being non-productive.

About this clone: Its antigen is still unknown.

The CDR3 measures 14 amino acids from cysteine to phenylalanine. Only CDR3 DNA is held: 42 bases, read in frame from base 1. The germline V gene sets CDR1 to KGHSH and CDR2 to LQKENI. Ends trimmed: V by 2 bases, J by 6 bases; bases unmatched to a gene: 6. The library was prepared using the immunoSEQ multiplex PCR assay. For the multiplex PCR, a mixture combining 60 forward primers for TCR Vbeta segments and 13 reverse primers for TCR Jbeta segments was used. A multiplex PCR assay on genomic DNA amplified the CDR3 region of rearranged TCR beta genes. On the Illumina HiSeq System, the amplified TCR beta libraries were sequenced as 87-base-pair reads. As for the original processing: A later analysis tallied around 80 million unique TCR beta chains across the 666 repertoires, and approximately 12 million of those chains were shared by two or more donors. A nearest-neighbor algorithm error-corrected the raw reads and collapsed the reads into unique sequences, merging closely related sequences to remove PCR and sequencing errors. CDR3 sequences were aligned to IMGT reference sequences to assign V, D and J gene segments. For a sequence to be retained, at least a six-nucleotide match to both a V gene segment and a J gene segment was required. A rearrangement was called productive if the CDR3 had no stop codons and remained in frame with V and J, and every other rearrangement was called non-productive. CDR3 was defined by IMGT convention, running from the second conserved V-encoded cysteine to the conserved J-encoded phenylalanine. In an earlier analysis of just under 600 of the donors, sequences lacking an unambiguous match to a single V gene segment were excluded. An earlier analysis of fewer than 750 of the donors classified V segments as functional when productive rearrangements were above 56.7% and as segregating when the standard deviation between donors was above 5%. A statistical classification framework was built for diagnosing cytomegalovirus status from the catalog of TCR beta chain sequences. V and J gene assignment, in a later analysis, came from comparing TCR nucleotide sequences with IMGT/GENE-DB human TR gene sequences. A later analysis assigned CDR3 sequences and most-parsimonious VDJ recombination scenarios with the TCRdist pipeline. In a later analysis, every TCR beta chain was defined by the combination of its CDR3 amino acid sequence and its V-gene family, and reads without a unique V-gene family were dropped. To address suspected cross-contamination and a sequencing artifact, a later analysis removed a few hundred highly shared, low-generation-probability nucleotide sequences. For each public chain, a later analysis derived a clonal expansion index from normalized ranks of inferred template counts within each repertoire. In a later analysis, generation probabilities were computed using a VDJ recombination model fitted to out-of-frame rearrangements, and the results were checked against IGoR. In a later analysis, TCR-TCR, TCR-HLA and TCR-CMV co-occurrence was scored with hypergeometric tests, and a repertoire-size bias correction was applied to TCR pairs. To estimate false discovery rates, a later analysis permuted the HLA or CMV assignments 20 times. A later analysis grouped co-occurring TCRs with DBSCAN, adding TCRdist sequence similarity when clustering within HLA-allele-positive subsets. Repertoires with fewer than 30,000 or more than 120,000 public chains, plus five repertoires with anomalous nucleotide sharing, were excluded from co-occurrence clustering. TCRdb obtained this table from immuneACCESS and retained in-frame rearrangements with V and J assigned. These tables miss some clones; where compared with another copy, unresolved V genes account for less than half of the shortfall, and the remainder is unexplained. V, J and clone size are those of that table, while D and trimming were read from the DNA. The table kept for this sample lists about 170,000 clones. The ten largest clones represent 1% to 1.5% of the sample.

The cohort consisted of 600 or so healthy bone marrow donors. All cohort members were sampled while nominally healthy, although unrecorded immune exposures were likely present. The donor was CMV seronegative and belonged to the group of several hundred seronegative cohort members. Each donor provided a peripheral blood sample, and peripheral blood mononuclear cells were used for TCR beta sequencing. The Qiagen DNeasy Blood Extraction Kit was used to extract genomic DNA from the blood cell samples. Overall study results and their limits: Because counts were too low, seventeen rarely observed V segments, including chromosome 9 orphons, were excluded from the earlier analysis of 587 of the donors. In this cohort, only TCR beta chains were sequenced, and detectable features were limited by the absence of alpha or paired-chain data. An earlier analysis of approximately 570 of the donors showed that most TCR beta V segments appeared in productive rearrangements either about 90% or about 30% of the time, which broadly matched IMGT annotations. A later analysis found that HLA-associated TCR beta chains were more clonally expanded and had lower generation probabilities than equally common non-associated chains. According to a later analysis, TCR association rates differed among HLA loci, with DRB1 alleles showing the most associated TCRs and HLA-C alleles showing the fewest. A later analysis found that most CMV-associated TCR beta chains appeared HLA-restricted, with HLA associations seemingly driven largely by CMV exposure. In a later genetic analysis, fewer N-insertions in productive TCRs were reported among donors in an Asian-associated ancestry cluster than the approximately 670-donor mean. The authors suggested that the approach could potentially be extended to other disease states and immunological phenotypes. According to a later analysis, parvovirus B19, influenza, CMV and Epstein-Barr virus appeared linked to several top co-occurrence clusters. Correlated functional status among segregating V segments might reflect linkage disequilibrium, but an unknown experimental factor could not be ruled out. Because HLA typing was missing for some donors at each locus, association tests included only the typed subset. Assigning TCR associations to individual alleles was difficult when HLA alleles, especially DR and DQ, strongly co-occurred. The classifier was reported to diagnose cytomegalovirus status with high specificity and sensitivity in both the original and validation cohorts. Immune exposure information for the cohort was limited to CMV serostatus. In the study, about 150 TCR beta chains were listed as associated with cytomegalovirus. An association between a missense DCLRE1C variant and V-gene and J-gene trimming of TCR beta chains was found in a later genetic analysis and replicated in an independent cohort. The 87-base-pair reads could not distinguish some IMGT-functional V segments, including TRBV6-2 and TRBV6-3, so those segments were excluded. At a false discovery rate of 0.05, a later analysis linked under 20,000 TCR beta sequences to specific HLA alleles. Across donors, most TCR sequences were observed very rarely, whereas some public TCRs were present in many individuals. In vitro tests confirmed that a few of the cytomegalovirus-associated TCR beta chains recognize cytomegalovirus antigens. Roughly uniform sequencing depth across donors was assumed in presence/absence analyses, although this assumption may not hold. A cluster of highly shared sequence variants was judged likely to represent a technical artifact of the sequencing pipeline. A further reported finding was that TCR beta sequences accurately predicted the HLA-A and HLA-B alleles for most subjects in the first cohort.

The sequencing sample was made of PBMCs. The clonotype was recovered from a woman aged 60-75 years in good health and CMV-seronegative. The chain is assembled from TRBV18 and TRBJ1-2, and 7 bases in between align with TRBD1. The DNA reads TGTGCCAGCTCACCAGACAGGGTGTCTAATGGCTACACCTTC. Protein translation: CASSPDRVSNGYTF. Outside the CDR3, residues come from the reference TRBV18 and TRBJ1-2 proteins, so the full variable domain is: NAGVMQNPRHLVRRRGQEARLRCSPMKGHSHVYWYRQLPEEGLKFMVYLQKENIIDESGMPKERFSAEFPKEGPSILRIQQVVRGDSAAYFCASSPDRVSNGYTFGSGTRLTVV.